Detailed here is one T cell receptor (beta chain). TCRdb's copy holds only in-frame clones and misses some; the assay was immunoSEQ multiplex PCR. The table includes 200,000 to 250,000 clones, under 75% detected once. This record comes from a study of cytotoxic CD8 clonotypes in ibrutinib-treated CLL. CDR1 and CDR2 (germline): SGHAT, FQNNGV. The CDR3 length is 13 residues. V was pared by 4 bases and J by 11 bases, with 17 bases between. The rearrangement links TRBV11-2 to TRBJ1-1; possibly TRBD1 for D (6 bases). Specimen: PBMCs, collected after 24 months of ibrutinib treatment. The receptor was derived from a human donor with chronic lymphocytic leukemia. The CDR3 sequence is CASSSTGLTRAFF. The CDR3 nucleotides are TGTGCCAGCAGCTCAACAGGGCTAACTAGGGCTTTCTTT.